This TCR beta chain was documented in a study of T-cell reconstitution after alpha-beta-depleted transplantation in children. CDR3 length: 15 residues. Germline-derived CDR1 and CDR2 are ENHRY and SYGVKD. V lost 0 bases and J lost 3, with 12 bases in between. This clonotype was seen only a few times. The authors prepared the TCRbeta library with unique molecular identifiers. TCRdb passed the PCR reads through MiXCR, listing each CDR3 protein once. This sample yields 450,000 to 600,000 distinct CDR3 sequences, of which around 20% are seen a single time; 3.3% belongs to the top ten. The clonotype was recovered from a human donor who donated a stem cell graft to a child with acute lymphoblastic leukemia. The chain is built from TRBV10-3 and TRBJ2-7; D is unclear. The sequencing here drew on PBMCs from the stem cell graft donor, taken from the stem cell graft. The CDR3 loop reads CAISESSDIGYEQYF. CDR3 bases: TGTGCCATCAGTGAGTCATCAGACATCGGCTACGAGCAGTACTTC.